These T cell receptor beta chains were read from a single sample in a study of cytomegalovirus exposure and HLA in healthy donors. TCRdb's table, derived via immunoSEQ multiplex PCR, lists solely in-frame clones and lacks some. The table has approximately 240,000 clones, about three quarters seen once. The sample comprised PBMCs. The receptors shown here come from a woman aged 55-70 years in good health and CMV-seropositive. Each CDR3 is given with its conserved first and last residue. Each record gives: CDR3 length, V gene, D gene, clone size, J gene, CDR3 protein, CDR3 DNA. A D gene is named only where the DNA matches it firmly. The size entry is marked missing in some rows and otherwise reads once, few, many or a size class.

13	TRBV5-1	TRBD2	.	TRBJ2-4	CASSLSSGGIQYF	TGCGCCAGCAGCTTGAGTAGCGGGGGCATTCAGTACTTC
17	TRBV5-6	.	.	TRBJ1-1	CASTLGRQGNMNTEAFF	TGTGCCAGCACCCTTGGGCGGCAGGGGAACATGAACACTGAAGCTTTCTTT
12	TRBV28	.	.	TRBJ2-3	CASTTSTDTQYF	TGTGCCAGCACTACTAGCACAGATACGCAGTATTTT
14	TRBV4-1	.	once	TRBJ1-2	CASSHPDRSYGYTF	TGCGCCAGCAGCCATCCCGACAGATCTTATGGCTACACCTTC
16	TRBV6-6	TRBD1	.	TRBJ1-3	CASSWDSKYHGNTIYF	TGTGCCAGCAGTTGGGACAGCAAATACCATGGAAACACCATATATTTT
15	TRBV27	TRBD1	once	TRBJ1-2	CASSLTHRGGYSYTF	TGTGCCAGCAGTTTGACCCACAGGGGGGGCTATAGCTACACCTTC
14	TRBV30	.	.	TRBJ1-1	CAYAPGTLNTEAFF	TGTGCCTACGCCCCCGGGACACTTAACACTGAAGCTTTCTTT
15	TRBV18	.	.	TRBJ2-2	CASSPLGAPTGELFF	TGTGCCAGCTCACCCCTTGGGGCTCCCACCGGGGAGCTGTTTTTT
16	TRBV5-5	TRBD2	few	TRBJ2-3	CASSSRGVAGTDTQYF	TGTGCCAGCAGCTCGCGGGGGGTAGCCGGCACAGATACGCAGTATTTT
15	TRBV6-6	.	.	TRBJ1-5	CASSFDGLSNQPQHF	TGTGCCAGCAGTTTCGACGGACTATCCAATCAGCCCCAGCATTTT
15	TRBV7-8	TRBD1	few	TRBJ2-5	CASSLAGTGQETQYF	TGTGCCAGCAGCTTAGCAGGGACAGGCCAAGAGACCCAGTACTTC
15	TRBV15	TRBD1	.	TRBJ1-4	CATSARQGAKEKLFF	TGTGCCACCAGCGCGCGACAGGGGGCAAAGGAAAAACTGTTTTTT
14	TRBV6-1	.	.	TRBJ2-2	CASSPSGETGELFF	TGTGCCAGCAGCCCCTCGGGTGAGACCGGGGAGCTGTTTTTT
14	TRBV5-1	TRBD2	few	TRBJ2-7	CASSPYAGGYEQYF	TGCGCCAGCAGCCCGTACGCGGGGGGCTACGAGCAGTACTTC
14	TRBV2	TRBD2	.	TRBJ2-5	CASSETTSRETQYF	TGTGCCAGCAGTGAAACGACTAGCCGCGAGACCCAGTACTTC
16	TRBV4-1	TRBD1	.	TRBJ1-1	CASSQDRDRGGTEAFF	TGCGCCAGCAGCCAAGATCGGGACAGGGGCGGCACTGAAGCTTTCTTT
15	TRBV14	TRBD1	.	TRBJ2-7	CASSRRGTEFYEQYF	TGTGCCAGCAGCCGTAGGGGGACAGAGTTCTACGAGCAGTACTTC
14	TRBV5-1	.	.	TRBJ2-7	CASMEASVSYEQYF	TGCGCCAGCATGGAGGCATCAGTGTCCTACGAGCAGTACTTC
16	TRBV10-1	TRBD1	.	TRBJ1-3	CASSGPRGRSGNTIYF	TGCGCCAGCAGCGGTCCGAGGGGGCGGTCTGGAAACACCATATATTTT
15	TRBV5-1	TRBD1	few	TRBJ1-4	CASSSGTGPHEKLFF	TGCGCCAGCAGCTCTGGGACAGGGCCTCATGAAAAACTGTTTTTT
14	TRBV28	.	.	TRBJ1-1	CASGTKQGGTEAFF	TGTGCCAGCGGTACAAAACAGGGTGGAACTGAAGCTTTCTTT
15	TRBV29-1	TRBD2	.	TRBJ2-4	CSVPGSGGRGNIQYF	TGCAGCGTTCCCGGGAGTGGCGGGAGGGGGAACATTCAGTACTTC
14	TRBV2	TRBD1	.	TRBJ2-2	CASVGDRSTGELFF	TGTGCCAGCGTGGGGGACAGATCCACCGGGGAGCTGTTTTTT
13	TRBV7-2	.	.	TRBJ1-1	CASSLDMNTEAFF	TGTGCCAGCAGCTTAGATATGAACACTGAAGCTTTCTTT